The present TCR beta chain was sequenced within a study of beta chain features in type 1 diabetes. Of the isolated RNA, all was reverse transcribed, and so the sequenced material was expressed TCRB transcripts. The data were produced by immunoSEQ multiplex PCR, yet TCRdb's version contains in-frame clones alone and is incomplete. The sample gives almost 350,000 clones, around 19% of which show up once; 0.044% is in the top ten. Note on this clone: Antigen specificity is unknown.

Study-wide findings and caveats: More deletions and fewer insertions at VDJ junctions were seen in type 1 diabetes patients. The study found moderately but significantly shorter TCRB CDR3s in all four CD4+ subsets of Type 1 diabetes patients.

Sorting with CD45RO/CCR7/CD25/CD127/CD95/CD27 yielded naive, central memory, regulatory and stem-like memory CD4+ cells. Sorted populations were all over 95% pure. Input material: naive CD4+ T cells from blood. This TCR came from a woman aged 18-29 years in good health.

The CDR3 is CASSLLEGNTIYF. DNA for the CDR3: TGTGCCAGCAGCTTATTGGAGGGAAACACCATATATTTT. J is TRBJ1-3 and V is TRBV7-9; the D is unclear. The CDR3 has 13 amino acids. Germline assignment: CDR1 SEHNR and CDR2 FQNEAQ (reference sequence). Trimming shortened V by 2 bases and J by 4 bases, and 6 bases separated the two germline ends.